Below are 17 T cell receptor beta chains sequenced from a single sample in a study of T cells after yellow fever vaccination. TCRdb passed the 5' RACE reads through MiXCR, listing each CDR3 protein once. The table has hundreds of thousands of distinct CDR3 sequences, 13% seen once. Sequencing used PBMCs, obtained on the day of the yellow fever booster vaccination. The receptors come from a man aged 30-40 years who received the YFV17D yellow fever vaccine.

The CDR3 region has the DNA TGTGCCAGCAGTTTAGAGACCGGGACAGTGCAGTATTTT. Translation: CASSLETGTVQYF. The chain employs TRBV12-3 or TRBV12-4 and TRBJ2-3, with 7 bases lining up with TRBD1. J was trimmed by 11 bases and V by 1 base; bases with no gene match: 6. The length of the CDR3 is 13 residues.

This clonotype appeared many times. V is TRBV29-1 and J is TRBJ2-7, with 10 bases fitting TRBD1. CDR1 is SQVTM, CDR2 ANQGSEA, per germline. The CDR3 sequence is 12 residues long. J was trimmed by 2 bases and V by 7 bases; bases with no gene match: 2. The CDR3 bases are TGCAGCGCCGGGACAGGGGCCTACGAGCAGTACTTC. Amino acids: CSAGTGAYEQYF.

The chain recombines TRBV11-3 with TRBJ2-1; 7 nucleotides line up with TRBD2. The CDR3 loop spans 15 amino acids. Losses at the gene ends were 5 bases for V and 4 bases for J; bases not matched to a gene: 8. In germline, CDR1 is SGHNT, CDR2 YENEEA. The CDR3 loop reads CASSPAGLGYNEQFF. The CDR3 coding sequence is TGTGCCAGCAGCCCCGCAGGACTAGGGTACAATGAGCAGTTCTTC.

On this clonotype itself: Its ends do not fully match the called genes, so a read error is possible. Here the CDR3 DNA reads TGTGCCAGCAGGCCGGACAGGGGATTCTTGGATTTT. Protein product: CASRPDRGFLDF. J is TRBJ2-3 and V is TRBV6-5; 9 positions agree with TRBD1. The CDR3 runs 12 residues. From germline, CDR1 is MNHEY and CDR2 SVGAGI.

There are many counts of this clonotype. The chain is built from TRBV12-3 or TRBV12-4 and TRBJ2-1; D gene ambiguous. CDR3 size: 14 residues. V lost 7 bases and J 3 bases, leaving 13 bases between the germline ends. The chain's CDR3 is CASNSRTYYNEQFF. The CDR3 DNA is TGTGCCAGCAATTCCCGGACCTACTACAATGAGCAGTTCTTC.

This clonotype occurred a few times. This chain uses TRBV7-6 with TRBJ1-1; D is unresolved. V lost 0 bases and J lost 4, with 12 bases in between. The germline V gene encodes CDR1 SGHVS and CDR2 FNYEAQ. The CDR3 sequence is 15 residues long. CDR3 DNA: TGTGCCAGCAGCTTAGCGCTTCTGGGCAGCACTGAAGCTTTCTTT. This encodes CASSLALLGSTEAFF.

This clonotype has just a few counts. The genes are TRBV3-1 and TRBJ2-1; D unresolved. CDR3 length: 14 residues. CDR1 and CDR2 from the germline V gene are LGHDT and YNNKEL (reference sequence). V lost 2 bases and J 6 bases, leaving 11 bases between the germline ends. CDR3 in amino acids: CASSQPGWGNEQFF. Here the CDR3 DNA reads TGTGCCAGCAGCCAACCAGGCTGGGGCAATGAGCAGTTCTTC.

This chain links TRBV7-2 with TRBJ2-7; D unresolved. V lost 5 bases, J lost 6 bases, and 20 bases lay in between. In germline, CDR1 is SGHTA, CDR2 FQGNSA. This CDR3 contains 15 residues. For the CDR3, the DNA is TGTGCCAGCAGCATCGACTCTCCGGTCACGGGCGAGCAGTACTTC. The encoded protein is CASSIDSPVTGEQYF.

V is TRBV5-1 and J is TRBJ2-2, with 9 bases identical to TRBD2. CDR1 and CDR2 (germline): SGHRS, YFSETQ. The CDR3 covers 15 residues. V lost 4 bases, J lost 5 bases, and 6 bases stayed unmatched. The CDR3 reads CASSRLAVGTGELFF. CDR3 nucleotide sequence: TGCGCCAGCAGCAGACTAGCGGTCGGAACCGGGGAGCTGTTTTTT.

This clonotype has more than one count but fewer than ten. The rearrangement joins TRBV19 to TRBJ1-5, with D unresolved. V was shortened by 3 bases and J by 2 bases, with 11 bases between the two germline ends. The CDR3 covers 15 residues. In germline, CDR1 is LNHDA, CDR2 SQIVND (reference sequence). In DNA, the CDR3 is TGTGCCAGTAGTATTATTGCAACTGGCAATCAGCCCCAGCATTTT. It specifies CASSIIATGNQPQHF.

The chain is built from TRBV19 and TRBJ2-3; no reliable D call. This CDR3 is built from 15 residues. Germline V gene data show CDR1 as LNHDA and CDR2 as SQIVND (reference sequence). The ends were cut back, 6 bases at V and 1 base at J, with 14 bases in the middle. In nucleotides, the CDR3 is TGTGCCAGTAGCAACCCTCGGGCCGGCACAGATACGCAGTATTTT. This codes for CASSNPRAGTDTQYF. Full variable domain (rest looked up from reference TRBV19 and TRBJ2-3): DGGITQSPKYLFRKEGQNVTLSCEQNLNHDAMYWYRQDPGQGLRLIYYSQIVNDFQKGDIAEGYSVSREKKESFPLTVTSAQKNPTAFYLCASSNPRAGTDTQYFGPGTRLTVL.

The chain uses TRBV12-3 or TRBV12-4 and TRBJ2-5; a possible D gene is TRBD2 (5 bases). V was shortened by 2 bases and J by 4 bases, with 8 bases between the two germline ends. This CDR3 region has 13 residues. The CDR3 loop reads CASSLRGIETQYF. CDR3 coding DNA: TGTGCCAGCAGTTTACGGGGTATAGAGACCCAGTACTTC.

This clonotype was seen a few times. This rearrangement joins TRBV7-2 to TRBJ1-1, with D hard to call. Looked up from germline, CDR1 is SGHTA and CDR2 is FQGNSA. This CDR3 has 13 residues. Trimming stripped 0 bases from V and 4 bases from J, with 6 bases between. The CDR3 reads CASSLARVTEAFF. In DNA, the CDR3 is TGTGCCAGCAGCTTAGCGAGGGTCACTGAAGCTTTCTTT.

The rearrangement links TRBV7-2 to TRBJ2-3, with D maybe TRBD2 (5 bases). The CDR3 is made up of 12 amino acids. CDR1 and CDR2 from the germline V gene are SGHTA and FQGNSA. The V end lost 3 bases, the J end lost 10 bases, and 11 bases lay between the germline ends. The CDR3 sequence is CASSLDSASQYF. The CDR3 region has the DNA TGTGCCAGCAGCTTGGACTCTGCTTCGCAGTATTTT. Looking up the rest from reference TRBV7-2 and TRBJ2-3 gives the full variable domain: GAGVSQSPSNKVTEKGKDVELRCDPISGHTALYWYRQSLGQGLEFLIYFQGNSAPDKSGLPSDRFSAERTGGSVSTLTIQRTQQEDSAVYLCASSLDSASQYFGPGTRLTVL.

This chain joins TRBV20-1 and TRBJ2-3; perhaps TRBD1 as D (6 bases). CDR1 DFQATT and CDR2 SNEGSKA come from the germline V gene (reference sequence). Trimming cost V 6 bases and J 2 bases, with 12 bases left between them. The CDR3 contains 13 residues. The CDR3 spells CSAQGMATDTQYF. Here the CDR3 DNA reads TGCAGTGCCCAGGGGATGGCCACAGATACGCAGTATTTT.

A few counts support this clonotype. DNA of the CDR3: TGTGCCAGCAGTTTGGTGGGGGAGCCTCAGCCCCAGCATTTT. It codes for CASSLVGEPQPQHF. The V and J genes are TRBV12-3 or TRBV12-4 and TRBJ1-5; possible D gene TRBD1, 5 bases. The CDR3 is 14 amino acids. Trimming removed 3 bases from V and 6 bases from J, with 12 bases in between.

This clonotype was observed a handful of times. The chain uses TRBV10-3 and TRBJ2-6, with no clear D. The CDR3 is 11 amino acids. Between the trimmed V and J ends, which lost 2 bases and 12 bases, there was a span of 5 bases. Germline-derived CDR1 and CDR2 are ENHRY and SYGVKD. CDR3 region: CAISEPGVLTF. As DNA, the CDR3 is TGTGCCATCAGTGAGCCCGGCGTCCTGACTTTC.